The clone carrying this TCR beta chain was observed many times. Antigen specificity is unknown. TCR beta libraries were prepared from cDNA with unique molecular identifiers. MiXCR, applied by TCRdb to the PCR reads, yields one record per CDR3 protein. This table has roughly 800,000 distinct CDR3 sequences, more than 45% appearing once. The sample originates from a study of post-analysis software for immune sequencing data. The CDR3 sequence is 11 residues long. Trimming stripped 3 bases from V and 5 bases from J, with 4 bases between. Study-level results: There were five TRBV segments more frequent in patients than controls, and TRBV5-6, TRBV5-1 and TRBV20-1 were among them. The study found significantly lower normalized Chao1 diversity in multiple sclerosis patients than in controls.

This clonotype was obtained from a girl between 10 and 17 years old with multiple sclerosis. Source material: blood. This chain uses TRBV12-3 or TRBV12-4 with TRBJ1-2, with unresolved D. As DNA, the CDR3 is TGTGCCAGCAGTTTGGGGTATGGCTACACCTTC. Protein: CASSLGYGYTF.